This entry describes one T cell receptor (beta chain). The target antigen is unknown. This sample's TCRbeta library carried unique molecular identifier barcodes. Each CDR3 protein is one row after TCRdb ran MiXCR on the PCR reads. The data show tens of thousands of distinct CDR3 sequences, with about 14% seen just once and about 19% held by the top ten. In germline, CDR1 is MNHEY, CDR2 SVGEGT. V dropped 2 bases and J dropped 3 bases, with 11 bases sitting between them. The length of the CDR3 is 14 residues. These data are taken from a study of T-cell reconstitution after alpha-beta-depleted transplantation in children. Study outcomes and limitations: T-cell counts and diversity at one year post-transplant came mainly from newly produced T cells. Reports say that about two months after transplant, the alpha-beta T cells came out of several hundred graft clones that had expanded. After transplant, high TCRbeta diversity at day 60 in some patients arose from surviving recipient T cells and thymic progenitors.

The receptor was isolated from a male patient under 10 years old who had a stem cell transplant for acute lymphoblastic leukemia, so the T cells may come from the graft donor. This chain links TRBV6-2 or TRBV6-3 with TRBJ2-7; D is uncertain. This sample comprised PBMCs, mostly from graft donor cells, obtained 180 days after TCRalphabeta/CD19-depleted stem cell transplant. DNA for the CDR3: TGTGCCAGCAGTTACCGCGGCACAGTCTACGAGCAGTACTTC. This encodes CASSYRGTVYEQYF.